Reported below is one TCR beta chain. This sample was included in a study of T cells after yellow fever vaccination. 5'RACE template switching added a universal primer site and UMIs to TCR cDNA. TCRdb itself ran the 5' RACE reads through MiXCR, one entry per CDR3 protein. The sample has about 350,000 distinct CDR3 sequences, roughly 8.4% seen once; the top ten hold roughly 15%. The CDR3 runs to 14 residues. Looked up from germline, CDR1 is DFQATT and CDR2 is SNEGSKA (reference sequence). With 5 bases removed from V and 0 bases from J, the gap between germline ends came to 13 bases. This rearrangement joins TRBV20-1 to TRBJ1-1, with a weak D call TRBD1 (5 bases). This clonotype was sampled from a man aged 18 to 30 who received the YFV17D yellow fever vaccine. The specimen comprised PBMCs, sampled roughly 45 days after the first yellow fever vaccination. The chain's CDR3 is CSAADGGVNTEAFF. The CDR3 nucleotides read TGCAGTGCTGCCGATGGGGGGGTGAACACTGAAGCTTTCTTT.